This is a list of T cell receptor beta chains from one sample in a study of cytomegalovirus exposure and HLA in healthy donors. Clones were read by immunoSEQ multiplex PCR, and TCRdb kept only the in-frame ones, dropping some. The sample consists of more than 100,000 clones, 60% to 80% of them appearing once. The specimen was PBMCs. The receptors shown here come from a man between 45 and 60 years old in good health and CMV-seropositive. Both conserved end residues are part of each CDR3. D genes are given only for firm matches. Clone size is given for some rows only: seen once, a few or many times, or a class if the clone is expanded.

CASSSRQGGETQYF TGTGCCAGCAGTTCCAGACAGGGAGGAGAGACCCAGTACTTC TRBJ2-5 NA TRBV28 NA
CASSLGRSTNTYEQYF TGCGCCAGCAGCTTGGGGAGGTCCACAAATACCTACGAGCAGTACTTC TRBJ2-7 NA TRBV5-1 NA
CASSSRQGPNTEAFF TGTGCCAGCAGTTCGCGACAGGGACCGAACACTGAAGCTTTCTTT TRBJ1-1 TRBD1 TRBV6-1 NA
CASSSGQGDGYTF TGTGCCAGCTCATCGGGACAGGGGGATGGCTACACCTTC TRBJ1-2 TRBD1 TRBV18 few
CASSSLGATKQYF TGTGCCAGCAGCTCCCTTGGGGCCACGAAGCAGTACTTC TRBJ2-7 NA TRBV7-6 NA
CASSQDGSVMNTEAFF TGCGCCAGCAGCCAAGACGGGTCAGTCATGAACACTGAAGCTTTCTTT TRBJ1-1 NA TRBV4-1 NA
CASSLERGAYYEQYF TGTGCCAGCAGCTTAGAGCGGGGAGCCTACTACGAGCAGTACTTC TRBJ2-7 NA TRBV11-2 few
CASSYLAGGPGELFF TGTGCCAGCAGTTACCTAGCGGGAGGGCCCGGGGAGCTGTTTTTT TRBJ2-2 TRBD2 TRBV6-5 few
CASSLAIAVATQYF TGTGCCAGCAGCTTAGCGATAGCGGTGGCGACCCAGTACTTC TRBJ2-5 NA TRBV11-3 NA
CASSIQVYSNQPQHF TGTGCCAGTAGTATACAGGTCTATAGCAATCAGCCCCAGCATTTT TRBJ1-5 NA TRBV19 NA
CASSPDRGTNEKLFF TGTGCCAGTAGCCCCGACAGGGGGACTAATGAAAAACTGTTTTTT TRBJ1-4 TRBD1 TRBV19 few
CASSFGSRRRRPDTQYF TGTGCCAGCAGTTTCGGTAGTCGGAGGAGGCGGCCAGATACGCAGTATTTT TRBJ2-3 NA TRBV28 few
CASSRGNLNTEAFF TGTGCCAGTAGTCGGGGGAATCTGAACACTGAAGCTTTCTTT TRBJ1-1 NA TRBV19 NA
CASSDPRTQGAFTDTQYF TGTGCCAGCAGTGACCCCCGAACCCAGGGGGCATTTACAGATACGCAGTATTTT TRBJ2-3 TRBD1 TRBV25-1 NA
CASSVSRTGRTDGYTF TGTGCCAGCAGCGTATCACGGACAGGGAGGACAGATGGCTACACCTTC TRBJ1-2 TRBD1 TRBV9 NA
CASSPTTVFYGYTF TGTGCCAGCAGCCCCACGACAGTTTTCTATGGCTACACCTTC TRBJ1-2 NA TRBV7-8 few
CATSPFGQTNTEAFF TGTGCCACGAGCCCGTTTGGGCAGACGAACACTGAAGCTTTCTTT TRBJ1-1 NA TRBV2 NA
CASSLVGGQGEAFF TGTGCCAGCAGCTTAGTCGGGGGGCAGGGTGAAGCTTTCTTT TRBJ1-1 NA TRBV11-2 NA
CASRRVAGEVTQYF TGTGCCAGTAGGAGGGTAGCGGGAGAGGTGACCCAGTACTTC TRBJ2-5 TRBD2 TRBV19 NA
CASSLAKGMNTEAFF TGTGCCAGCAGCTTAGCCAAGGGGATGAACACTGAAGCTTTCTTT TRBJ1-1 NA TRBV11-3 NA
CASSDSRDTEAFF TGTGCCAGTTCAGACAGCAGGGACACTGAAGCTTTCTTT TRBJ1-1 NA TRBV19 few
CASSSPGLYEQYF TGTGCCAGCAGTTCTCCGGGACTCTACGAGCAGTACTTC TRBJ2-7 NA TRBV28 NA
CASSPPIGGGSTDTQYF TGTGCCAGCTCACCACCGATTGGGGGGGGAAGCACAGATACGCAGTATTTT TRBJ2-3 TRBD2 TRBV18 NA
CSVRLPTGRDTQYF TGCAGCGTGCGCTTACCGACAGGGAGGGATACGCAGTATTTT TRBJ2-3 NA TRBV29-1 NA
CASSSPGQGRNEQFF TGCGCCAGCAGTTCCCCGGGACAGGGGAGGAATGAGCAGTTCTTC TRBJ2-1 TRBD1 TRBV10-1 NA
CSAHGGGTQYF TGCAGTGCCCACGGGGGGGGGACCCAGTACTTC TRBJ2-5 TRBD2 TRBV20-1 NA
CASSFGTGGYEQYF TGTGCCAGCAGCTTCGGGACAGGGGGCTACGAGCAGTACTTC TRBJ2-7 TRBD1 TRBV14 NA
CASSFSGTSGMVTQYF TGCGCCAGCAGCTTTTCCGGGACTAGCGGGATGGTTACGCAGTATTTT TRBJ2-3 TRBD2 TRBV5-1 few
CASSLTGGNTEAFF TGTGCCAGCAGCCTGACAGGGGGTAACACTGAAGCTTTCTTT TRBJ1-1 TRBD1 TRBV27 NA
CASRAGTGVYEQYF TGTGCCAGTAGGGCCGGGACTGGGGTCTACGAGCAGTACTTC TRBJ2-7 NA TRBV19 NA
CASTRDRGNYEQYF TGTGCCAGCACCAGGGACAGGGGGAACTACGAGCAGTACTTC TRBJ2-7 TRBD1 TRBV2 once
CSVEKKGDTGELFF TGCAGCGTTGAAAAAAAAGGGGACACCGGGGAGCTGTTTTTT TRBJ2-2 NA TRBV29-1 NA
CASRETGIHGYTF TGTGCCAGCAGAGAGACAGGGATCCATGGCTACACCTTC TRBJ1-2 TRBD1 TRBV6-5 NA
CSSSYLNRGRVSHEQYF TGTTCCAGCAGCTACCTTAACAGGGGAAGGGTGAGCCACGAGCAGTACTTC TRBJ2-7 TRBD1 TRBV7-9 NA
CASSFYRSGNTEAFF TGTGCCAGCAGCTTTTACCGGTCGGGGAACACTGAAGCTTTCTTT TRBJ1-1 NA TRBV7-9 few
CASSGSSSSYNEQFF TGTGCCAGCAGTGGGAGTTCCAGCTCCTACAATGAGCAGTTCTTC TRBJ2-1 NA TRBV6-4 NA
CASSIRTGGGAFF TGTGCCAGCAGCATAAGGACAGGGGGTGGTGCTTTCTTT TRBJ1-1 TRBD1 TRBV7-2 NA
CASSLSTGGRFF TGTGCCAGCAGTTTATCCACAGGGGGTCGGTTCTTC TRBJ2-1 TRBD1 TRBV28 NA
CASSGEAGRQPQHF TGTGCCAGCAGTGGGGAAGCAGGGCGGCAGCCCCAGCATTTT TRBJ1-5 NA TRBV6-1 few
CASSPSTGNYGYTF TGTGCCAGCAGCCCATCGACAGGGAACTATGGCTACACCTTC TRBJ1-2 TRBD1 TRBV11-2 NA
CASHPQVSTGNTGELFF TGTGCCAGCCACCCCCAGGTTTCGACAGGGAACACCGGGGAGCTGTTTTTT TRBJ2-2 NA TRBV27 few
CASSQELRANYGYTF TGCGCCAGCAGCCAAGAGCTTCGGGCTAACTATGGCTACACCTTC TRBJ1-2 NA TRBV4-1 NA
CASRWGQGVPGELFF TGTGCCAGCAGGTGGGGACAGGGTGTCCCCGGGGAGCTGTTTTTT TRBJ2-2 TRBD1 TRBV27 NA
CATGGDTQYF TGTGCCACCGGGGGGGATACGCAGTATTTT TRBJ2-3 TRBD2 TRBV6-1 once
CASSSTTGATDTQYF TGTGCCAGCAGCTCTACGACAGGGGCTACAGATACGCAGTATTTT TRBJ2-3 TRBD1 TRBV7-2 once
CASSQDPRNEQFF TGCGCCAGCAGCCAAGACCCGAGGAATGAGCAGTTCTTC TRBJ2-1 NA TRBV4-1 NA
CASSISGYYEQYF TGTGCCAGTAGTATATCAGGATACTACGAGCAGTACTTC TRBJ2-7 NA TRBV19 NA
CASSRNPVRGTAENIQYF TGTGCCAGCAGTCGAAATCCCGTTAGAGGAACCGCTGAAAACATTCAGTACTTC TRBJ2-4 NA TRBV6-8 NA
CASSLTSGTYNEQFF TGTGCCAGCAGCTTGACTAGCGGGACGTACAATGAGCAGTTCTTC TRBJ2-1 TRBD2 TRBV5-4 NA
CASSGQGPDTQYF TGTGCCAGCAGTGGACAGGGTCCAGATACGCAGTATTTT TRBJ2-3 TRBD1 TRBV6-1 NA
CASLSIGGGELFF TGTGCCAGCCTATCGATCGGTGGCGGGGAGCTGTTTTTT TRBJ2-2 NA TRBV2 few
CASSDGTGPNEQFF TGTGCCAGCAGCGATGGGACAGGGCCCAATGAGCAGTTCTTC TRBJ2-1 TRBD1 TRBV9 NA
CSVADTPNTEAFF TGCAGCGTGGCCGACACTCCGAACACTGAAGCTTTCTTT TRBJ1-1 NA TRBV29-1 NA
CASEGTASGNTIYF TGTGCCAGCGAGGGAACAGCCTCTGGAAACACCATATATTTT TRBJ1-3 NA TRBV2 NA